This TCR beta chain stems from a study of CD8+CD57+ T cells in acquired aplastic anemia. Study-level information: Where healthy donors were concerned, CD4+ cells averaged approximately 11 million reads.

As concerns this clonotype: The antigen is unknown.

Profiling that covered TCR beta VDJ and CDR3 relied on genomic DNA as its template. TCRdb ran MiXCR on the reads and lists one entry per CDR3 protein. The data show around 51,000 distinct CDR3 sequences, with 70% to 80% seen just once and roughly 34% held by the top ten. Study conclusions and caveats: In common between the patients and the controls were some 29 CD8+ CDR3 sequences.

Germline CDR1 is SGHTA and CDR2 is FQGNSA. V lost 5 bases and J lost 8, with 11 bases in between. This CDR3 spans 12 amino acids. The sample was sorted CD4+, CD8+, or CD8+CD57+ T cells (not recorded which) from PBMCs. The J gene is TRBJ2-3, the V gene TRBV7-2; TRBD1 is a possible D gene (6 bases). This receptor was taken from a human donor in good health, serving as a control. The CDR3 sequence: CASSPGDGTQYF. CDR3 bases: TGTGCCAGCAGCCCAGGGGACGGTACGCAGTATTTT. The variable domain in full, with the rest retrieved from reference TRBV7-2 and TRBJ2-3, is GAGVSQSPSNKVTEKGKDVELRCDPISGHTALYWYRQSLGQGLEFLIYFQGNSAPDKSGLPSDRFSAERTGGSVSTLTIQRTQQEDSAVYLCASSPGDGTQYFGPGTRLTVL.